The 28 T cell receptor beta chains below were found in one sample sequenced in a study of tumor and adjacent non-tumor tissue in lung cancer. RNA was extracted from bulk tissue without any cell sorting. A modified ARM-PCR protocol with three rounds of nested PCR amplified TCRbeta. TCRdb reprocessed the multiplex PCR reads with MiXCR, giving one entry per CDR3 protein. The sample lists tens of thousands of distinct CDR3 sequences, roughly 66% occurring once. The sample was lung tumor tissue. Receptor source: a man in his fifties or sixties with non-small cell lung cancer.

The chain employs TRBV29-1 and TRBJ2-7; D is undetermined. Trimming shortened V by 8 bases and J by 7 bases, and 15 bases separated the two germline ends. CDR3 length: 11 residues. Looked up from germline, CDR1 is SQVTM and CDR2 is ANQGSEA. The CDR3 DNA follows: TGCAGCATTATTCAGGTAGTGGAGCAGTACTTC. This codes for CSIIQVVEQYF.

This clonotype came up many times. The germline gene is not matched at one end of the junction; a read error may be the cause. V usage is TRBV4-2 and J usage is TRBJ2-7; D unclear. Germline CDR1 and CDR2: LGHNA and YNFKEQ. There are 15 residues in the CDR3. The CDR3 region is CASSEETGNLIEQYF. CDR3 in DNA: TGTGCCAGCAGCGAAGAAACCGGAAATCTGATCGAGCAGTACTTC.

A note on this clonotype: The conserved closing phenylalanine or tryptophan is absent in this CDR3, likely reflecting a read error. The genes are TRBV4-1 and TRBJ2-2, with 7 bases lining up with TRBD1. The J segment lost 8 bases and the V segment lost 0 bases, leaving 12 bases of the junction unmatched. Germline CDR1 is MGHRA and CDR2 is YSYEKL. This CDR3 has 17 amino acids. The DNA for the CDR3 is TGCGCCAGCAGCCAAGAGCCTCTACAGGGGTTGCGTGGGGAGCTGTTTTTA. Amino acid sequence: CASSQEPLQGLRGELFL.

As for this clonotype: One junction end does not reproduce the germline sequence, and a read error may be involved. The chain links TRBV6-1 to TRBJ2-5; the D is unclear. CDR3 size: 11 residues. CDR1 MNHNS and CDR2 SASEGT come from the germline V gene. CDR3: CATQPCDTQYF. Here the CDR3 DNA reads TGTGCCACCCAGCCGTGTGATACCCAATACTTC.

The V call is TRBV6-1, the J call TRBJ1-5, with D uncertain. Germline lookup yields CDR1 MNHNS and CDR2 SASEGT. This CDR3 has 14 amino acids. V was shortened by 0 bases and J by 6 bases, with 9 bases between the two germline ends. CDR3 amino acids: CASSEATAGQPQHF. The DNA of the CDR3 is TGTGCCAGCAGTGAAGCGACCGCCGGTCAGCCCCAGCATTTT.

With respect to this clonotype: One base away lies a much larger clone, so this may be a sequencing read error. Because the CDR3 is missing its conserved closing phenylalanine or tryptophan, this is likely a read error. This chain uses TRBV20-1 with TRBJ1-1; no definite D call. V was shortened by 6 bases and J by 3 bases, with 8 bases between the two germline ends. The CDR3 spans 11 residues. The V gene's germline CDR1 is DFQATT and CDR2 SNEGSKA (reference sequence). For the CDR3, the DNA is TGCAGTGCCCCCGGGCACACTGAAGCTTTCATT. Its translation: CSAPGHTEAFI.

With respect to this clonotype: A read error may produce the germline difference seen at one junction end. The chain joins TRBV12-3 or TRBV12-4 to TRBJ2-3; maybe TRBD1 (7 bases). CDR3 size: 16 residues. The CDR3 sequence is CASHGSGGPPTDTQYF. CDR3 coding DNA: TGTGCCAGTCACGGTTCAGGGGGGCCCCCCACAGATACACAGTATTTT.

A single count supports this clonotype. The germline gene is not matched at one end of the junction; a read error may be the cause. The chain combines TRBV12-3 or TRBV12-4 with TRBJ2-3; D is perhaps TRBD2 (6 bases). This CDR3 has 15 residues. CDR3 DNA: TGTGCCAGAAGTTTAGGTCTAGCGAGCACAGGTACGCAGTATTTT. Translated: CARSLGLASTGTQYF.

Points on this clonotype: This may be a read error: a much more frequent sequence differs by one nucleotide. This chain connects TRBV20-1 to TRBJ2-5; D unclear. CDR3 length: 14 amino acids. Germline CDR1 DFQATT, CDR2 SNEGSKA (reference sequence). CDR3 nucleotides: TGCAGTGCTAGAGTACTTGAAACACAAGAGACCCAGAACTTC. It yields the protein CSARVLETQETQNF.

Note on this clonotype: At one of its ends the junction is not consistent with the germline gene, which may arise from a read error. The J gene is TRBJ2-3, the V gene TRBV5-1; D remains ambiguous. Per germline, CDR1 SGHRS and CDR2 YFSETQ. This CDR3 has 15 amino acids. The CDR3 region is CASSLGAVSIDTQYF. The CDR3 DNA is TGCGCCAGCAGCTTGGGTGCAGTTAGCATAGATACGCAGTATTTT.

This clonotype was detected only a few times. This chain joins TRBV2 and TRBJ2-3; 9 bases fit TRBD1. Germline V lookup: CDR1 SNHLY, CDR2 FYNNEI. V gave up 6 bases and J gave up 0 bases; unmatched junction bases: 10. This CDR3 region has 17 residues. The CDR3 DNA reads as TGTGCCAGCAGCCTAAACGCCGGGACAGGGAGCACAGATACGCAGTATTTT. Translated, it gives CASSLNAGTGSTDTQYF.

V and J are TRBV29-1 and TRBJ2-5; D gene unclear. Germline V gene data show CDR1 as SQVTM and CDR2 as ANQGSEA. This CDR3 is 14 amino acids long. Trimming took 8 bases from V and 2 from J, leaving 18 bases between them. CDR3: CSIANGAKQETQYF. In DNA form, the CDR3 reads TGCAGCATCGCCAATGGCGCGAAACAAGAGACCCAGTACTTC.

On this clonotype: This could be a read error, since a much larger clone is one nucleotide away. This chain joins TRBV5-1 and TRBJ2-3; maybe TRBD1 (6 bases). Trimming stripped 9 bases from V and 4 bases from J, with 12 bases between. Per germline, CDR1 SGHRS and CDR2 YFSETQ. There are 12 residues in the CDR3. CDR3 region: CAIKDSSDTQYF. Written as DNA, the CDR3 is TGCGCCATCAAGGACAGCTCAGATACGCAGTATTTT.

The chain uses TRBV24-1 and TRBJ2-5, with D perhaps being TRBD1 or TRBD2 (6 bases each). With 4 bases removed from V and 2 bases from J, the gap between germline ends came to 13 bases. CDR3 length equals 15 residues. From germline, CDR1 is KGHDR and CDR2 SFDVKD. CDR3 in amino acids: CATSELEGHQETQYF. The CDR3 DNA reads as TGTGCCACCAGTGAGTTGGAGGGACATCAAGAGACCCAGTACTTC.

Comments on this clonotype: One end of the junction varies from germline; a read error may be responsible. V and J are TRBV5-1 and TRBJ1-1, with 9 bases matching TRBD1. Germline CDR1 and CDR2: SGHRS and YFSETQ. The CDR3 covers 15 residues. DNA of the CDR3: TGCACCAGCAGCTTGGGGGACAGGGTTAACACTGAAGCTTTCTTT. It translates to CTSSLGDRVNTEAFF.

Remarks on this clonotype: A read error may produce the germline difference seen at one junction end. The chain is built from TRBV5-4 and TRBJ2-2; a weak D match, TRBD1 (6 bases). The CDR3 length is 16 residues. Germline CDR1 and CDR2: SGHNT and YYREEE (reference sequence). CDR3 bases: TGTGCCAGCACCTTGGAAGCAGGGGCGAACACCGGGGAGCCGTTTTTT. Its protein is CASTLEAGANTGEPFF.

About this clonotype: One end of the junction varies from germline; a read error may be responsible. The rearrangement joins TRBV6-6 to TRBJ1-2; weak D call: TRBD1 (6 bases). The germline V gene encodes CDR1 MNHNY and CDR2 SVGAGI (reference sequence). The CDR3 has 14 residues. DNA for the CDR3: TGTGCCGGCAGAGAGGGGGATTCCAACTATGGCTACACCTTC. This codes for CAGREGDSNYGYTF.

Of note for this clonotype: Because the CDR3 is missing its conserved closing phenylalanine or tryptophan, this is likely a read error. The chain links TRBV6-5 to TRBJ2-1, with a weak D call TRBD2 (6 bases). With 5 bases removed from V and 13 bases from J, the gap between germline ends came to 27 bases. CDR3 length equals 16 residues. Germline values: CDR1 MNHEY, CDR2 SVGAGI. The CDR3 DNA sequence: TGTGCCAGCAGTAGTTACCAGGGACTCCAAGAGGGCGAACAGTTCTTG. Encoded protein: CASSSYQGLQEGEQFL.

To note about this clonotype: One end of the junction fails to match germline, which may point to a read error. The genes are TRBV7-9 and TRBJ2-7; 12 positions agree with TRBD2. CDR3 length equals 15 residues. The V gene's germline CDR1 is SEHNR and CDR2 FQNEAQ (reference sequence). The CDR3 DNA reads as TGTGCCAGCAGCTCGGGACTAGCGGGCTCCTACGAGCAGTGCTTC. Encoded protein: CASSSGLAGSYEQCF.

A remark on this clonotype: An end of the junction does not agree with germline; a read error may underlie this. This rearrangement joins TRBV11-3 to TRBJ2-1; 7 positions agree with TRBD1. The CDR3 runs 13 residues. Germline CDR1 is SGHNT and CDR2 is YENEEA. CDR3 coding DNA: TGTACCAGCAGGGGGAAGGGAGACGGTGAGCAGTTCTTC. This codes for CTSRGKGDGEQFF.

The chain recombines TRBV4-3 with TRBJ1-4, with D unresolved. The CDR3 consists of 16 residues. Germline CDR1 LGHNA, CDR2 YSLEER. Deletions cut 7 bases from V and 7 bases from J, with 22 bases between. CDR3 region: CASNTSTGSMGEKLFF. The CDR3 coding sequence is TGCGCCAGCAACACTAGCACCGGGTCGATGGGTGAAAAACTGTTTTTT.

Comments on this clonotype: This could be a read error, since a much larger clone is one nucleotide away. The chain carries TRBV20-1 and TRBJ1-2, with D unclear. V lost 3 bases, J lost 7 bases, and 12 bases lay in between. This CDR3 region has 12 residues. In germline, CDR1 is DFQATT, CDR2 SNEGSKA (reference sequence). CDR3 nucleotide sequence: TGCAGTGCTAGGACTGACCGTGGTGGCTACACCTTC. It translates to CSARTDRGGYTF.

In this sample, this clonotype turned up once. The chain recombines TRBV12-3 or TRBV12-4 with TRBJ1-2, with D possibly TRBD1 on 6 matching bases. The CDR3 totals 13 residues. With 3 bases removed from V and 8 bases from J, the gap between germline ends came to 13 bases. The CDR3 nucleotides are TGTGCCAGCAGTTTGGGACATGGGAAAGGCTACACCTTC. This codes for CASSLGHGKGYTF.

This clonotype was seen only once. This may be a read error, as it is one base from a much larger clone. This chain joins TRBV20-1 and TRBJ2-7; 12 bases map to TRBD2. Germline CDR1 and CDR2: DFQATT and SNEGSKA (reference sequence). With V trimmed by 6 bases and J by 9 bases, 9 bases remained unmatched. The CDR3 is made up of 13 amino acids. The CDR3 bases are TGCAGTGCAGCGACTAGCGGGAGCTCGAGGCAGTACTTC. This sequence encodes CSAATSGSSRQYF.

V and J are TRBV29-1 and TRBJ1-5; possible D gene TRBD1, 5 bases. CDR3 length equals 13 residues. Germline V gives CDR1 SQVTM, CDR2 ANQGSEA. CDR3 sequence (DNA): TGCGGCGCCCAGGGACGGTGGGATCAGCCCCAGCATTTT. It specifies CGAQGRWDQPQHF.

To note about this clonotype: A read error may account for a junction end that differs from germline. The CDR3 coding sequence is TGCAGTGCCCCACGGACAGGGGGGAACCTATTACTGAACACCGAAGCTTTATTT. This gives the protein CSAPRTGGNLLLNTEALF. This rearrangement joins TRBV20-1 to TRBJ1-1, with TRBD1 identical over 10 bases. CDR1 is DFQATT, CDR2 SNEGSKA, per germline (reference sequence). The CDR3 runs 18 residues.

The chain employs TRBV7-8 and TRBJ2-7, with a tentative D call TRBD2 (6 bases). CDR1 and CDR2 from the germline V gene are SGHVS and FQNEAQ. This CDR3 has 14 amino acids. V was shortened by 6 bases and J by 9 bases, with 21 bases between the two germline ends. The CDR3 region is CASSSTPGGNGQYF. The DNA of the CDR3 is TGTGCCAGCAGTAGTACCCCGGGCGGGAATGGGCAGTACTTC.

The CDR3 DNA is TGTGCCAGCAGGTCAAGGGGTGGCACATATATGCAGTATTTT. It codes for CASRSRGGTYMQYF. The chain combines TRBV6-6 with TRBJ2-3; a weak D match, TRBD1 (5 bases). V was shortened by 6 bases and J by 11 bases, with 21 bases between the two germline ends. CDR3 length: 14 residues. Germline CDR1 reads MNHNY; CDR2 reads SVGAGI (reference sequence).